These T cell receptor beta chains were read from a single sample in a study of T cell repertoires in cytomegalovirus infection. These receptors' antigens are unknown. TCRdb used MiXCR to reprocess the reads, holding one entry per CDR3 protein. The sample shows 45,000 to 55,000 distinct CDR3 sequences, about a fifth of them seen only once. The starting material was CD8+ T cells from cultured PBMCs, obtained from culture after CMV antigen stimulation. The receptors were gathered from a human donor in good health (CMV status not recorded). Some clones in this sample may be carry-over from other donors' samples. The CDR3 runs from the conserved cysteine through the conserved F or W. The D gene is left open where the match is weak. Some rows have no size entry. The others give once, few or many, or a class for an expanded clone.

TRBD2	once	TRBV6-2/TRBV6-3	TRBJ2-1	CASSPTGRLAGGNNEQFF	TGTGCCAGCAGTCCCACCGGGCGACTAGCGGGAGGTAACAATGAGCAGTTCTTC
TRBD2	NA	TRBV6-2/TRBV6-3	TRBJ2-5	CASSYPLAGGPGEETQYF	TGTGCCAGCAGTTACCCCTTAGCGGGAGGGCCTGGTGAAGAGACCCAGTACTTC
NA	few	TRBV29-1	TRBJ2-5	CSVEVDSDQETQYF	TGCAGCGTTGAAGTTGACAGTGACCAAGAGACCCAGTACTTC
NA	few	TRBV12-3/TRBV12-4	TRBJ2-4	CASRVGGGMDKNIQYF	TGTGCCAGCAGGGTAGGGGGCGGGATGGACAAAAACATTCAGTACTTC
NA	few	TRBV7-9	TRBJ1-1	CASSPRGQGGEAFF	TGTGCCAGCAGCCCGCGGGGCCAGGGCGGTGAAGCTTTCTTT
TRBD2	few	TRBV7-8	TRBJ2-3	CASGGLASSTDTQYF	TGTGCCTCGGGGGGACTAGCGTCTAGCACAGATACGCAGTATTTT
NA	NA	TRBV4-1	TRBJ2-1	CASSQVGAKPGYNEQFF	TGCGCCAGCAGCCAAGTGGGGGCAAAACCAGGGTACAATGAGCAGTTCTTC
NA	NA	TRBV7-9	TRBJ1-2	CASSSEGNYGYTF	TGTGCCAGCAGCTCAGAAGGGAACTATGGCTACACCTTC
NA	NA	TRBV18	TRBJ2-3	CASSPPADSASTDTQYF	TGTGCCAGCTCACCACCCGCCGACAGCGCTAGCACAGATACGCAGTATTTT
NA	NA	TRBV6-1	TRBJ1-1	CASSETDALNTEAFF	TGTGCCAGCAGTGAAACCGACGCCCTGAACACTGAAGCTTTCTTT
NA	NA	TRBV6-2/TRBV6-3	TRBJ2-6	CASSTGVAGANVLTF	TGTGCCAGCAGTACCGGGGTAGCTGGGGCCAACGTCCTGACTTTC
TRBD2	few	TRBV7-2	TRBJ2-4	CASSLRPLADFLAKNIQYF	TGTGCCAGCAGCTTACGGCCACTAGCGGATTTCTTAGCCAAAAACATTCAGTACTTC
TRBD1	many	TRBV5-4	TRBJ1-6	CASSVTGVKNSPLHF	TGTGCCAGCAGCGTGACAGGGGTGAAAAATTCACCCCTCCACTTT
NA	NA	TRBV7-7	TRBJ2-7	CASSESGVHEQYF	TGTGCCAGCAGCGAATCAGGGGTCCACGAGCAGTACTTC
NA	few	TRBV19	TRBJ1-1	CASSIGGIPLNTEAFF	TGTGCCAGTAGTATTGGTGGTATTCCTCTGAACACTGAAGCTTTCTTT
TRBD1	NA	TRBV7-9	TRBJ1-1	CASSYRDREDTEAFF	TGTGCCAGCAGCTACCGGGACAGGGAGGACACTGAAGCTTTCTTT
NA	NA	TRBV6-2/TRBV6-3	TRBJ2-1	CASSYSLNEQFF	TGTGCCAGCAGTTACTCGTTGAATGAGCAGTTCTTC
TRBD1	NA	TRBV4-2	TRBJ2-7	CASSQDRDSIYEQYF	TGTGCCAGCAGCCAAGATAGGGACAGCATCTACGAGCAGTACTTC
NA	NA	TRBV5-4	TRBJ2-2	CASSLGLANTGELFF	TGTGCCAGCAGCCTCGGACTTGCGAACACCGGGGAGCTGTTTTTT
NA	NA	TRBV12-3/TRBV12-4	TRBJ1-5	CASSLDREGNQPQHF	TGTGCCAGCAGTTTAGACAGGGAAGGCAATCAGCCCCAGCATTTT
NA	many	TRBV11-2	TRBJ2-1	CASSHRGAGNDEQFF	TGTGCCAGCAGTCACCGAGGGGCAGGGAACGATGAGCAGTTCTTC
NA	NA	TRBV7-2	TRBJ2-1	CASSLRGDEQFF	TGTGCCAGCAGCTTACGCGGGGATGAGCAGTTCTTC
NA	NA	TRBV4-2	TRBJ1-4	CASSQDFGTGNEKLFF	TGTGCCAGCAGCCAAGATTTCGGGACCGGTAATGAAAAACTGTTTTTT
NA	NA	TRBV7-8	TRBJ2-7	CASSLAGDYEQYF	TGTGCCAGCAGCTTAGCGGGGGACTACGAGCAGTACTTC
NA	NA	TRBV25-1	TRBJ2-7	CASSESTERYEQYF	TGTGCCAGCAGTGAATCAACAGAAAGATACGAGCAGTACTTC
TRBD2	NA	TRBV7-2	TRBJ2-1	CASTFLRREGPYNEQFF	TGTGCCAGCACCTTCCTACGGCGGGAGGGCCCCTACAATGAGCAGTTCTTC
NA	NA	TRBV20-1	TRBJ2-1	CSATTSENPYNEQFF	TGCAGTGCTACGACTTCAGAGAATCCTTACAATGAGCAGTTCTTC
TRBD1	NA	TRBV7-2	TRBJ1-6	CASSPGTVYSPLHF	TGTGCCAGCAGCCCCGGGACAGTCTATTCACCCCTCCACTTT
TRBD1	many	TRBV7-2	TRBJ1-1	CASSQGRTGDTEAFF	TGTGCCAGCAGCCAAGGTCGGACAGGGGACACTGAAGCTTTCTTT
TRBD1	NA	TRBV28	TRBJ2-2	CASSLEGAGGANTGELFF	TGTGCCAGCAGTTTAGAGGGTGCAGGGGGCGCAAACACCGGGGAGCTGTTTTTT
NA	NA	TRBV7-6	TRBJ2-7	CASSLAQDSSYEQYF	TGTGCCAGCAGCTTAGCCCAGGACAGTTCCTACGAGCAGTACTTC
TRBD1	NA	TRBV7-9	TRBJ2-5	CASSSPVDREETQYF	TGTGCCAGCAGCTCCCCAGTAGACAGGGAAGAGACCCAGTACTTC
NA	NA	TRBV7-6	TRBJ2-3	CASSFGAITDTQYF	TGTGCCAGCAGCTTCGGAGCAATCACAGATACGCAGTATTTT
TRBD1	few	TRBV19	TRBJ1-2	CASSIGRQGPPIVYTF	TGTGCCAGTAGTATAGGAAGACAGGGGCCGCCGATTGTCTACACCTTC
NA	few	TRBV7-9	TRBJ2-7	CASSSGGSGSDEQYF	TGTGCCAGCAGCTCCGGAGGCTCAGGGAGCGACGAGCAGTACTTC
NA	NA	TRBV13	TRBJ1-1	CASSLRTQRGEAFF	TGTGCCAGCAGCTTACGGACCCAGAGAGGTGAAGCTTTCTTT
TRBD2	few	TRBV7-2	TRBJ2-2	CASSPHSGGAGAGELFF	TGTGCCAGCAGCCCCCATAGCGGGGGGGCCGGGGCCGGGGAGCTGTTTTTT
NA	NA	TRBV5-6	TRBJ1-5	CASSLEGKGNQPQHF	TGTGCCAGCAGCTTGGAGGGGAAGGGCAATCAGCCCCAGCATTTT
NA	NA	TRBV18	TRBJ2-4	CASSDMAGLKNIQYF	TGTGCCAGCTCAGATATGGCGGGCCTAAAAAACATTCAGTACTTC
NA	once	TRBV9	TRBJ1-2	CASSGSSYTF	TGTGCCAGCAGCGGCTCAAGTTACACCTTC
TRBD1	once	TRBV19	TRBJ2-1	CASSIVRDRPNEQFF	TGTGCCAGTAGTATTGTGCGGGACAGGCCCAATGAGCAGTTCTTC
NA	NA	TRBV7-9	TRBJ2-5	CASSPSKSGETQYF	TGTGCCAGCAGCCCGTCCAAAAGCGGCGAGACCCAGTACTTC
TRBD2	few	TRBV20-1	TRBJ2-7	CSASPSWASGSYEQYF	TGCAGTGCTAGCCCCTCCTGGGCTAGCGGGAGCTACGAGCAGTACTTC
NA	few	TRBV7-9	TRBJ1-6	CASSLGRGGSPLHF	TGTGCCAGCAGCTTAGGTAGGGGTGGTTCACCCCTCCACTTT
NA	NA	TRBV9	TRBJ2-7	CASSVGQTGYEQYF	TGTGCCAGCAGCGTAGGACAGACGGGGTACGAGCAGTACTTC
NA	few	TRBV7-2	TRBJ2-7	CASSFRPPHEQYF	TGTGCCAGCAGCTTTAGACCGCCCCACGAGCAGTACTTC
NA	NA	TRBV7-9	TRBJ2-1	CASSRTRGSSYNEQFF	TGTGCCAGCAGCCGGACCCGGGGTAGCTCCTACAATGAGCAGTTCTTC
TRBD1	few	TRBV7-8	TRBJ2-1	CASSRRTGDNEQFF	TGTGCCAGCAGCCGTCGGACAGGGGACAATGAGCAGTTCTTC
TRBD1	NA	TRBV27	TRBJ1-1	CASSTRDRALGNTEAFF	TGTGCCAGCAGTACCCGGGACAGGGCCCTGGGAAACACTGAAGCTTTCTTT
NA	few	TRBV7-9	TRBJ2-7	CASSSPASMHEQYF	TGTGCCAGCAGCTCACCCGCTTCCATGCACGAGCAGTACTTC
NA	NA	TRBV7-2	TRBJ1-4	CASSFQNGANEKLFF	TGTGCCAGCAGCTTCCAAAACGGAGCTAATGAAAAACTGTTTTTT
TRBD2	few	TRBV7-2	TRBJ2-5	CASSLEGLAGVETQYF	TGTGCCAGCAGCTTAGAGGGACTAGCGGGAGTGGAGACCCAGTACTTC
NA	NA	TRBV27	TRBJ2-3	CASSLGRSTDTQYF	TGTGCCAGCAGCTTGGGACGCAGCACAGATACGCAGTATTTT